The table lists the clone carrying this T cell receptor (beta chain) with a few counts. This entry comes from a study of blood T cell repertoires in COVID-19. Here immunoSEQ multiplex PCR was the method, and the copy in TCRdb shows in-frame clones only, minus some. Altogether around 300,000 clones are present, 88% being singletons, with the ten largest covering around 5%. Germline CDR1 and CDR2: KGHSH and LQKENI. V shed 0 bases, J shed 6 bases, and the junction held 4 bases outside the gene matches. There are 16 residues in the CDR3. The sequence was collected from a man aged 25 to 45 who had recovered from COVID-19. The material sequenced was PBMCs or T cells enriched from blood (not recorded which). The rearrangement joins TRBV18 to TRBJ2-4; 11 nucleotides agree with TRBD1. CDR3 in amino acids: CASSPPGQGVSNIQYF. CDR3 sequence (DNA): TGTGCCAGCTCACCACCGGGACAGGGGGTCTCAAACATTCAGTACTTC.